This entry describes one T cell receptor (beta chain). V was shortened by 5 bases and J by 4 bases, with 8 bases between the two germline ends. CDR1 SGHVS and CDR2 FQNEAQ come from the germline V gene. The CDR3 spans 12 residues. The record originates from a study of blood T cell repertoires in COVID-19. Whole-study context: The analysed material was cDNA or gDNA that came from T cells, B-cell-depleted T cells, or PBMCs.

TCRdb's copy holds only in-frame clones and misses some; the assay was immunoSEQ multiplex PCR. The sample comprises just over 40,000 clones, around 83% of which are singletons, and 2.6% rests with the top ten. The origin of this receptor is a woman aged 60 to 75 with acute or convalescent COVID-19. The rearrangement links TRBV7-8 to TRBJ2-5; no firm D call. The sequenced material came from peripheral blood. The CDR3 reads CASSEPRETQYF. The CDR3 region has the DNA TGTGCCAGCAGCGAGCCTCGAGAGACCCAGTACTTC.